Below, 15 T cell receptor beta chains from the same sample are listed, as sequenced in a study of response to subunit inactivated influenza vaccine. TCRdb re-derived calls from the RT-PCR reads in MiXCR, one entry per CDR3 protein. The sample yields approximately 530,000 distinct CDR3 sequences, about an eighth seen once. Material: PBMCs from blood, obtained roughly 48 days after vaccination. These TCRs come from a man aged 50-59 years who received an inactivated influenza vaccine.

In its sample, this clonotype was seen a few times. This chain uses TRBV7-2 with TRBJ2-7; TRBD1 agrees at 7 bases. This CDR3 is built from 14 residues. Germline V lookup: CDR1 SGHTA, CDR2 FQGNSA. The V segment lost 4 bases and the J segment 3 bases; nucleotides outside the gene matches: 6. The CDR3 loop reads CASSYRDSRYEQYF. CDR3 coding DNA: TGTGCCAGCAGCTACCGGGACAGTCGCTACGAGCAGTACTTC.

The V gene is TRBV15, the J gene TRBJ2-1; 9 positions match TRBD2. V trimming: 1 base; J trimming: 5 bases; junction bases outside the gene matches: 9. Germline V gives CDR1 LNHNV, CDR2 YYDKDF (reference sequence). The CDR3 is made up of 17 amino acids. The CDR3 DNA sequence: TGTGCCACCAGCAGAGGTCCAGGACTAGCGACGGACAATGAGCAGTTCTTC. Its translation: CATSRGPGLATDNEQFF.

The CDR3 loop reads CASSSGAGQYF. The CDR3 DNA follows: TGCGCCAGCAGCTCTGGAGCAGGGCAGTACTTC. The V call is TRBV5-1, the J call TRBJ2-5, with D possibly being TRBD1 (5 bases). There are 11 residues in the CDR3. Germline loops: CDR1 SGHRS, CDR2 YFSETQ. The V end lost 3 bases, the J end lost 11 bases, and 11 bases lay between the germline ends.

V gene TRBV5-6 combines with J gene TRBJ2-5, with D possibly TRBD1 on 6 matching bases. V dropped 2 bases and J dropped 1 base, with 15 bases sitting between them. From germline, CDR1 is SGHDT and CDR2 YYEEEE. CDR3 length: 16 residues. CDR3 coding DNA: TGTGCCAGCAGCTTAGGTGGACAGAAGATCCAAGAGACCCAGTACTTC. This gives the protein CASSLGGQKIQETQYF.

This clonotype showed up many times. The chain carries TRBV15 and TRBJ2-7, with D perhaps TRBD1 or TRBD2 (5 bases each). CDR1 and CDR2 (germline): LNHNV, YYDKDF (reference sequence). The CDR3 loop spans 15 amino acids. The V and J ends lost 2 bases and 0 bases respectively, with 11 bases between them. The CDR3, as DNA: TGTGCCACCAGCAGACCCCATGGGGGCTCCTACGAGCAGTACTTC. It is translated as CATSRPHGGSYEQYF.

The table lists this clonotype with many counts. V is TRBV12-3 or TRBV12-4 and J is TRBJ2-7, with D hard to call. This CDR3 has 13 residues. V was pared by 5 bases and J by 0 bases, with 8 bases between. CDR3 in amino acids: CASSPRVSYEQYF. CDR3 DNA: TGTGCCAGCAGTCCCCGTGTCTCCTACGAGCAGTACTTC.

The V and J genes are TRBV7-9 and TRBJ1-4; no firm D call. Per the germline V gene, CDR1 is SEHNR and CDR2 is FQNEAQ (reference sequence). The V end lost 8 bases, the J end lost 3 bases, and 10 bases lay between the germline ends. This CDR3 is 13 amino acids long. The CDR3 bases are TGTGCCAGCGCGGACGACTCTAATGAAAAACTGTTTTTT. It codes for CASADDSNEKLFF.

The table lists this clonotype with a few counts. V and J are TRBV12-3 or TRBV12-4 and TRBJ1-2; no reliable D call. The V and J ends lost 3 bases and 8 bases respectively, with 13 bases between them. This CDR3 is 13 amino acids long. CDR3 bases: TGTGCCAGCAGTTTTAGGAGGGCCGGAGGCTACACCTTC. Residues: CASSFRRAGGYTF.

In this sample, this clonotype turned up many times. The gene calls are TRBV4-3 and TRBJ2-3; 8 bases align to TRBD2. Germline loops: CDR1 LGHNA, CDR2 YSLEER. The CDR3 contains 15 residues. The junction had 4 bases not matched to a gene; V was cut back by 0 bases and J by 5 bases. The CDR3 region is CASSQDPAGGDTQYF. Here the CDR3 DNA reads TGCGCCAGCAGCCAAGATCCCGCGGGGGGAGATACGCAGTATTTT.

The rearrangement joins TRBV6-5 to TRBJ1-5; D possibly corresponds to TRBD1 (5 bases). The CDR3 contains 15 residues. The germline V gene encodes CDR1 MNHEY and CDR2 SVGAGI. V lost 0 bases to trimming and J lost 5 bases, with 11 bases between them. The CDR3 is CASSYSGGGDQPQHF. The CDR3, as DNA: TGTGCCAGCAGTTACTCGGGGGGAGGGGATCAGCCCCAGCATTTT.

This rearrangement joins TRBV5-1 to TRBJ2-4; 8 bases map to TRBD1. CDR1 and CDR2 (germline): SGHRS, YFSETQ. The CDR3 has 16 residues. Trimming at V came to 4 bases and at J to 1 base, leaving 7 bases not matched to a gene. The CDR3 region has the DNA TGCGCCAGCAGCCGGACAGGGTTCCTCGCCAAAAACATTCAGTACTTC. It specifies CASSRTGFLAKNIQYF.

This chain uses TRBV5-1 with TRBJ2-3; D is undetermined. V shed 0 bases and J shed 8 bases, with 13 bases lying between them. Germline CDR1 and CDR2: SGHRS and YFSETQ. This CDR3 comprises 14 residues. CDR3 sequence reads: CASSLAARSGTQYF. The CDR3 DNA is TGCGCCAGCAGCTTGGCCGCGCGATCTGGTACGCAGTATTTT.

The CDR3 loop reads CASSPRGTGASSPLHF. CDR3 bases: TGTGCCAGCAGCCCCAGGGGGACAGGGGCCAGTTCACCCCTCCACTTT. The chain carries TRBV12-3 or TRBV12-4 and TRBJ1-6, with 10 nucleotides matching TRBD1. CDR3 length: 16 residues. Unmatched junction bases numbered 11, after V lost 6 bases and J lost 9 bases.

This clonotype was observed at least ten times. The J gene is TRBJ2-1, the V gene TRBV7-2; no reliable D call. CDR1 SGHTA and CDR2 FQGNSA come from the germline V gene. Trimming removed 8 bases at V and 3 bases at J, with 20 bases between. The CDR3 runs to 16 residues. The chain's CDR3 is CASFPTRLDLYNEQFF. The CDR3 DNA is TGTGCCAGCTTCCCAACCCGGCTGGACCTCTACAATGAGCAGTTCTTC.

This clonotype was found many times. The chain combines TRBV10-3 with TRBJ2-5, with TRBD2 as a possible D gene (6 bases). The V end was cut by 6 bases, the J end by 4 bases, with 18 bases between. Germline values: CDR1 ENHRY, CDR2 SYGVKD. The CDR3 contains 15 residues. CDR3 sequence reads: CAIRTGTPGPETQYF. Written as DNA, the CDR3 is TGTGCCATCAGGACCGGGACTCCGGGCCCAGAGACCCAGTACTTC.